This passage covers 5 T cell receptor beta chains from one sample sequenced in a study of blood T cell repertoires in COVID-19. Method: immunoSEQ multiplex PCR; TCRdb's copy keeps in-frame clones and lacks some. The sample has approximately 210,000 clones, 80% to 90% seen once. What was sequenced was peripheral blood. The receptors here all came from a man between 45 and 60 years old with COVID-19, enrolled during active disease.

CDR3 in amino acids: CASSPTAVNTEAFF. The CDR3 region has the DNA TGCGCCAGCAGCCCAACAGCCGTGAACACTGAAGCTTTCTTT. The chain uses TRBV4-3 and TRBJ1-1; D is unclear. V was pared by 4 bases and J by 0 bases, with 9 bases between. The germline V gene encodes CDR1 LGHNA and CDR2 YSLEER. The CDR3 length is 14 residues.

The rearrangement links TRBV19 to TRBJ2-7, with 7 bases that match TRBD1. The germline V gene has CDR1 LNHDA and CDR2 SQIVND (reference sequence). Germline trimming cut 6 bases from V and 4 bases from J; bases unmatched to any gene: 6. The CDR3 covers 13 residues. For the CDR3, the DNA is TGTGCCAGTAGCCAGGGGGAAGGGTACGAGCAGTACTTC. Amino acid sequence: CASSQGEGYEQYF.

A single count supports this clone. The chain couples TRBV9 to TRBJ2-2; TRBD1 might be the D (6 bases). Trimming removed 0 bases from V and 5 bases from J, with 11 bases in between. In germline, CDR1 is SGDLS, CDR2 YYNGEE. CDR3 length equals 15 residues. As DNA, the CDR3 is TGTGCCAGCAGCGTAGAGGGGGTGTGGACCGGGGAGCTGTTTTTT. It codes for CASSVEGVWTGELFF.

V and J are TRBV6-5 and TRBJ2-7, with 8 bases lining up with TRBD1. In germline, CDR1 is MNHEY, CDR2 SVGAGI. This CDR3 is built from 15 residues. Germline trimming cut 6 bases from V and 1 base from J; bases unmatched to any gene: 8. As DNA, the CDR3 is TGTGCCAGCAGCCGCACGGGGACAGGATCCTACGAGCAGTACTTC. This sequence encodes CASSRTGTGSYEQYF.

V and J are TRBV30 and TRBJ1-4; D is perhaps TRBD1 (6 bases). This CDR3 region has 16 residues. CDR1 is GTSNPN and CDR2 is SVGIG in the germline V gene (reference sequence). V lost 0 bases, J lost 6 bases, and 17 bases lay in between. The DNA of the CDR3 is TGTGCCTGGAGTGTACAGGGACGGCAGTACTATGAAAAACTGTTTTTT. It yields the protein CAWSVQGRQYYEKLFF.